This TCR beta chain is from a study of brain T cells in children with intractable seizures. Assay: immunoSEQ multiplex PCR; the TCRdb copy retains only in-frame clones and omits some. The data hold 340,000 or so clones, with nearly 95% observed a single time. The CDR3 totals 13 residues. V lost 3 bases and J 4 bases, leaving 9 bases between the germline ends. Time point defined: blood from clinic visit 5 months post-surgery; TSC patient then seizure free. The clonotype comes from a boy younger than two with tuberous sclerosis and intractable seizures. The specimen was peripheral blood, collected approximately 5 months after surgery. V gene TRBV12-3 or TRBV12-4 combines with J gene TRBJ1-1; the D is unclear. The CDR3 loop reads CASSFGLGTEAFF. Written as DNA, the CDR3 is TGTGCCAGCAGTTTCGGGCTCGGCACTGAAGCTTTCTTT.